This entry concerns a single TCR beta chain. The antigen remains unidentified. Germline CDR1 and CDR2: DFQATT and SNEGSKA (reference sequence). The CDR3 sequence is 12 residues long. The V gene lost 4 bases and the J gene lost 7 bases, with 11 bases spanning the gap. The data were taken from a study of post-analysis software for immune sequencing data. Presence of unique molecular identifiers characterized the TCR beta cDNA libraries. Each batch of 1 to 10 million T cells produced approximately 470,000 cDNA molecules. TCRdb re-called the PCR reads with MiXCR, one entry per CDR3 protein. The sample carries fewer than 700,000 distinct CDR3 sequences, roughly 46% recorded once. Study-wide findings and caveats: In patients, TRBV5-6, TRBV5-1 and TRBV20-1 belonged to about five TRBV segments found more frequently than in controls.

Input material: blood. The chain recombines TRBV20-1 with TRBJ1-5, with a weak D call TRBD1 (6 bases). This receptor was identified in a girl aged 10-17 years with multiple sclerosis. The CDR3 DNA reads as TGCAGTGCTAAGAAGGGGGACCAGCCCCAGCATTTT. It encodes CSAKKGDQPQHF.